A selection of T cell receptor beta chains follows, all from one sample in a study of blood T cell repertoires in COVID-19. Sequencing used immunoSEQ multiplex PCR; TCRdb keeps in-frame clones, though not all of them. Here the sample spans about 300,000 clones, roughly 89% being singletons. Specimen: PBMCs or T cells enriched from blood (not recorded which). The receptor set was obtained from a woman in her fifties or sixties who had been exposed to COVID-19. Each CDR3 is given with its conserved first and last residue. A D gene is named only where the DNA matches it firmly. Clone size is shown for a subset of rows, as once, few, many or a class of expanded clone.

v_call	clone_size	d_call	j_call	cdr3_nt	cdr3_aa
TRBV30	NA	NA	TRBJ1-2	TGTGCCTGGACTGACACGAACCAAGGCTACACCTTC	CAWTDTNQGYTF
TRBV11-2	NA	TRBD2	TRBJ2-7	TGTGCCAGCAGCTTACGGGGGGGGCCGTTCGAGCAGTACTTC	CASSLRGGPFEQYF
TRBV2	NA	NA	TRBJ1-5	TGTGCCAGCAGTGAAGCTTCAGGGCAGCCCCAGCATTTT	CASSEASGQPQHF
TRBV30	NA	TRBD2	TRBJ2-1	TGTGCCTGGAGTGTAGGACGGGGGGGCTACAATGAGCAGTTCTTC	CAWSVGRGGYNEQFF
TRBV7-7	few	TRBD1	TRBJ2-3	TGTGCTAGCAGCTTAGCCGGGACAGGGACAGATACGCAGTATTTT	CASSLAGTGTDTQYF
TRBV7-8	NA	TRBD1	TRBJ2-2	TGTGCCAGCAGCGCCCGACAGGGGTCGCACACCGGGGAGCTGTTTTTT	CASSARQGSHTGELFF
TRBV5-5	once	TRBD1	TRBJ2-1	TGTGCCAGCACCCCGGGACAGGGGGCTGGTGAGCAGTTCTTC	CASTPGQGAGEQFF
TRBV11-3	NA	TRBD1	TRBJ2-2	TGTGCCAGCAGCTCCCGGGACAGAAACACCGGGGAGCTGTTTTTT	CASSSRDRNTGELFF
TRBV14	NA	NA	TRBJ1-1	TGTGCCAGCAGTCCCGACATGGCCTCCCCTAAAGCTTTCTTT	CASSPDMASPKAFF
TRBV5-1	NA	NA	TRBJ2-7	TGCGCCAGCAGCCGTCCGGGGGTGATCTACGAGCAGTACTTC	CASSRPGVIYEQYF
TRBV27	NA	NA	TRBJ2-6	TGTGCCAGCCGCGCCCAGGGGAAGACTGGGGCCAACGTCCTGACTTTC	CASRAQGKTGANVLTF
TRBV4-2	NA	NA	TRBJ1-1	TGTGCCAGCAGCCCATTGGACGGGGACACTGAAGCTTTCTTT	CASSPLDGDTEAFF
TRBV19	NA	NA	TRBJ2-7	TGTGCCAGCCAGGGCAGGGACTCCTCGGAGCAGTACTTC	CASQGRDSSEQYF
TRBV5-4	NA	NA	TRBJ1-1	TGTGCCAGCAGCTTTCAGGGCAGGTACACTGAAGCTTTCTTT	CASSFQGRYTEAFF
TRBV19	NA	NA	TRBJ1-5	TGTGCCAGTAGTATCAGTGGTCAGCCCCAGCATTTT	CASSISGQPQHF
TRBV18	NA	NA	TRBJ1-2	TGTGCCAGCTCACCTACTGAGTTAGCTAACTATGGCTACACCTTC	CASSPTELANYGYTF
TRBV2	once	NA	TRBJ1-2	TGTGCCAGCAGCGTTACCTTAGAAGGGGTCGGTGGCTACACCTTC	CASSVTLEGVGGYTF
TRBV21-1	NA	NA	TRBJ2-7	TGTGCCAGCAGCTGTAAAGCGGGACAGGGGTCCCACGAGCAGTACTTC	CASSCKAGQGSHEQYF
TRBV7-8	NA	TRBD1	TRBJ1-1	TGTGCCAGCAGCCCACCGGGACAGGCACCGGCTTTCTTT	CASSPPGQAPAFF
TRBV29-1	few	NA	TRBJ2-7	TGCAGCGTAACTGGGCTGCACGAGCAGTACTTC	CSVTGLHEQYF
TRBV7-9	NA	TRBD2	TRBJ2-1	TGTGCCAGCAGCCCCGCGGTAGCGGGGGGGCCTTCCTACAATGAGCAGTTCTTC	CASSPAVAGGPSYNEQFF
TRBV9	NA	TRBD1	TRBJ1-2	TGTGCCAGCAGCCCAAGGACAGGGAGTAACTATGGCTACACCTTC	CASSPRTGSNYGYTF
TRBV7-9	NA	TRBD1	TRBJ1-1	TGTGCCAGCAGCTCCCGGGACAGGGAGAACACTGAAGCTTTCTTT	CASSSRDRENTEAFF
TRBV2	few	TRBD1	TRBJ1-6	TGTGCCAGCAGGTATGGGACAGGGAAAGATTCACCCCTCCACTTT	CASRYGTGKDSPLHF
TRBV7-9	NA	NA	TRBJ2-3	TGTGCCAGCAGCATGCGGGGCCATACTAGCACAGATACGCAGTATTTT	CASSMRGHTSTDTQYF
TRBV28	NA	TRBD2	TRBJ2-5	TGTGCCAGCAGTCTACTAGCGGGGGTGCAAGAGACCCAGTACTTC	CASSLLAGVQETQYF
TRBV28	NA	TRBD1	TRBJ1-1	TGTGCCAGCAGAGACGGACAGGGGCGGAACACTGAAGCTTTCTTT	CASRDGQGRNTEAFF
TRBV5-4	NA	TRBD1	TRBJ2-1	TGTGCCAGCAGCCAGGGACAGGGTTTCCCCGAGCAGTTCTTC	CASSQGQGFPEQFF
TRBV19	NA	TRBD2	TRBJ2-3	TGTGCCAGTAGTATAGGCCGGACTAGCGGAAGCACAGATACGCAGTATTTT	CASSIGRTSGSTDTQYF
TRBV6-1	NA	NA	TRBJ1-5	TGTGCCAGCAGTGACAGGGGCAATAGCAATCAGCCCCAGCATTTT	CASSDRGNSNQPQHF
TRBV15	NA	TRBD1	TRBJ1-1	TGTGCCACCAGCACGGACAGGAATGAAGCTTTCTTT	CATSTDRNEAFF
TRBV30	NA	NA	TRBJ2-2	TGTGCCTGGAGTCCCGGGGGGCAGGGGAGCACCGGGGAGCTGTTTTTT	CAWSPGGQGSTGELFF
TRBV28	NA	NA	TRBJ2-3	TGTGCCAGCAGTTTTGCCCTGCGGGATACGCAGTATTTT	CASSFALRDTQYF
TRBV7-8	NA	NA	TRBJ1-3	TGTGCCAGCAGCTGGACAGTTCTCTCTGGAAACACCATATATTTT	CASSWTVLSGNTIYF
TRBV7-8	NA	TRBD2	TRBJ2-2	TGTGCCAGCAGCTTACGTAGCGGGGGCCACACCGGGGAGCTGTTTTTT	CASSLRSGGHTGELFF
TRBV28	NA	TRBD1	TRBJ1-1	TGTGCCAGCAGTCCGGGACAGGGAAGATCGGCTTTCTTT	CASSPGQGRSAFF
TRBV30	NA	NA	TRBJ1-5	TGTGCCTGGAGTGTAAGGGGGTTGACTCAGCCCCAGCATTTT	CAWSVRGLTQPQHF
TRBV7-8	NA	NA	TRBJ2-3	TGTGCCAGCAGCTTTGGGAGTAGCACAGATACGCAGTATTTT	CASSFGSSTDTQYF
TRBV28	NA	NA	TRBJ2-7	TGTGCCAGCAAGCGGCGGGATTCCTACGAGCAGTACTTC	CASKRRDSYEQYF
TRBV7-2	NA	TRBD2	TRBJ2-2	TGTGCCAGCAGCTTTACCCCGGGGGGGTCGCTGAGGGTCACCGGGGAGCTGTTTTTT	CASSFTPGGSLRVTGELFF
TRBV12-3/TRBV12-4	once	TRBD1	TRBJ2-7	TGTGCCAGCAAGGGACAGAATACCTACGAGCAGTACTTC	CASKGQNTYEQYF
TRBV18	NA	NA	TRBJ2-6	TGTGCCAGCTCACTCGACTCCACCGGGGCCAACGTCCTGACTTTC	CASSLDSTGANVLTF
TRBV7-8	NA	TRBD2	TRBJ2-1	TGTGCCAGCGGTCACGGACTAGCCAATGAGCAGTTCTTC	CASGHGLANEQFF
TRBV5-1	NA	NA	TRBJ1-5	TGCGCCAGCAGCTCAGGGGTTGGTCAGCCCCAGCATTTT	CASSSGVGQPQHF
TRBV12-3/TRBV12-4	few	NA	TRBJ2-1	TGTGCCAGCAGTTTACAGCGCAACAATGAGCAGTTCTTC	CASSLQRNNEQFF
TRBV5-4	NA	TRBD2	TRBJ2-5	TGTGCCAGCAGCTCCGGGACTAGCGGGGGCCGGCCCCAGTACTTC	CASSSGTSGGRPQYF
TRBV27	NA	NA	TRBJ2-1	TGTGCCAGCAGCGAACTAGGAACCATATCCTACAATGAGCAGTTCTTC	CASSELGTISYNEQFF
TRBV7-9	NA	TRBD2	TRBJ2-5	TGTGCCAGCAGCTACACGGGACTAGAGGGAGAGACCCAGTACTTC	CASSYTGLEGETQYF
TRBV21-1	NA	NA	TRBJ1-6	TGTGCCAGCAGCAAAGACGTAGGGGGACGCCTATATTCACCCCTCCACTTT	CASSKDVGGRLYSPLHF
TRBV30	NA	NA	TRBJ1-6	TGTGCCTGGGAGTGGCAGTCTGGTTCACCCCTCCACTTT	CAWEWQSGSPLHF
TRBV5-6	NA	TRBD1	TRBJ1-2	TGTGCCAGCAGCTTGAATACTGACAGGGTCTATGGCTACACCTTC	CASSLNTDRVYGYTF
TRBV18	NA	TRBD1	TRBJ2-1	TGTGCCAGCTCACCACTCCGGACAGGGAGGTACAATGAGCAGTTCTTC	CASSPLRTGRYNEQFF
TRBV5-1	once	TRBD2	TRBJ2-1	TGCGCCAGCAGCCAAAGCCCGGGGGGGATCGTTTACAATGAGCAGTTCTTC	CASSQSPGGIVYNEQFF
TRBV10-3	NA	NA	TRBJ1-3	TGTGCCAGCTTAGGACGGACATCCCCTGGAAACACCATATATTTT	CASLGRTSPGNTIYF
TRBV18	NA	NA	TRBJ1-4	TGTGCCAGCTCACCAGGGCAGGGTGAAAAACTGTTTTTT	CASSPGQGEKLFF